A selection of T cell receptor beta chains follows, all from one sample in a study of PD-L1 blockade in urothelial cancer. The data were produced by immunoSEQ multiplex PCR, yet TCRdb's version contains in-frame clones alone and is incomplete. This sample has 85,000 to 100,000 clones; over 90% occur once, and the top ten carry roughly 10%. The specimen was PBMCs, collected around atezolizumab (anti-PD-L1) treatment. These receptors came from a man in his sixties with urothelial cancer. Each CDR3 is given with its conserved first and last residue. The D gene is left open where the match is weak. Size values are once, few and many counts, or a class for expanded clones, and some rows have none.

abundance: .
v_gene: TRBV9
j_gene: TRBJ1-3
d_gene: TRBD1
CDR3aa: CASSVSGGGNTIYF
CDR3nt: TGTGCCAGCAGCGTATCAGGGGGTGGAAACACCATATATTTT

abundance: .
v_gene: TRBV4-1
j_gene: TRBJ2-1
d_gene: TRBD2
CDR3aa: CASSQLTSGRSYNEQFF
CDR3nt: TGCGCCAGCAGCCAACTGACTAGCGGGAGGTCCTACAATGAGCAGTTCTTC

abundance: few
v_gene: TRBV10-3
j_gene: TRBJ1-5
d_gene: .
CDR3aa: CAIKEGDQPQHF
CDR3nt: TGTGCCATCAAGGAAGGGGATCAGCCCCAGCATTTT

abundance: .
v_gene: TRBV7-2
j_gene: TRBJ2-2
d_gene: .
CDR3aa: CASSSGTFGLGGELFF
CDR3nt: TGTGCCAGCAGCTCGGGAACTTTTGGTTTGGGCGGGGAGCTGTTTTTT

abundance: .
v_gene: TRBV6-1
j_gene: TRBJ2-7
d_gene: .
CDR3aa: CASSGAGNSYEQYF
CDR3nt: TGTGCCAGCAGTGGGGCAGGGAACTCCTACGAGCAGTACTTC

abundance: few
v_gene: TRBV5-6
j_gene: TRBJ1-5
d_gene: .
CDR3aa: CASSFHPRPYSNQPQHF
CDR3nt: TGTGCCAGCAGCTTTCACCCCAGGCCATATAGCAATCAGCCCCAGCATTTT

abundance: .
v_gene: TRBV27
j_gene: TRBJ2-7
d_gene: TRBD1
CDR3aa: CASSSPTAHGPLGTGAYEQYF
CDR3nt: TGTGCCAGCAGTTCCCCAACCGCTCATGGTCCTCTGGGGACAGGGGCCTACGAGCAGTACTTC

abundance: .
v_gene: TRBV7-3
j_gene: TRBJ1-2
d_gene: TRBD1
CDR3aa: CASSLLGTGDGYTF
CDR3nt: TGTGCCAGCAGCTTATTAGGGACAGGGGATGGCTACACCTTC

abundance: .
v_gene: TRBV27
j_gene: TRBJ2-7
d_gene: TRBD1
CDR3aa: CASSPQTGTLYEQYF
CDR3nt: TGTGCCAGCAGTCCCCAGACAGGGACCCTCTACGAGCAGTACTTC

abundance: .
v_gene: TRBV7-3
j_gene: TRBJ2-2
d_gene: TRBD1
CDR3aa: CASSSRQGRGELFF
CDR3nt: TGTGCCAGCAGCTCTCGACAGGGCCGCGGGGAGCTGTTTTTT

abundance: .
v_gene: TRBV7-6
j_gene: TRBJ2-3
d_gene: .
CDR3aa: CASSLGQVADTQYF
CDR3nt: TGTGCCAGCAGCTTAGGACAGGTGGCAGATACGCAGTATTTT

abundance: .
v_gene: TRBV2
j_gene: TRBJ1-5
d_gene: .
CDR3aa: CASSEVATNDQPQHF
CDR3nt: TGTGCCAGCAGTGAGGTGGCCACGAATGATCAGCCCCAGCATTTT

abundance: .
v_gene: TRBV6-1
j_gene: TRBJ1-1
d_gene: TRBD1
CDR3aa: CASSVSSPPGGTEAFF
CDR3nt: TGTGCCAGCAGTGTGTCCTCCCCCCCAGGGGGCACTGAAGCTTTCTTT

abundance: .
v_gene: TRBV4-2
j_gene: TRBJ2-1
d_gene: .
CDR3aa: CASSQDRRLEQFF
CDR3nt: TGTGCCAGCAGCCAGGACCGGAGGTTGGAGCAGTTCTTC

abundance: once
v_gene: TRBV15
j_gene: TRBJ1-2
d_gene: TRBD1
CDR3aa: CATSSTDRANYGYTF
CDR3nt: TGTGCCACCAGCAGCACCGACAGGGCGAACTATGGCTACACCTTC

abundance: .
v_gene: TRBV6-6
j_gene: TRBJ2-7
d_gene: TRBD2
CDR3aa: CASTLGGTSGPYEQYF
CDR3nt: TGTGCCAGCACCTTAGGTGGGACTAGCGGGCCCTACGAGCAGTACTTC

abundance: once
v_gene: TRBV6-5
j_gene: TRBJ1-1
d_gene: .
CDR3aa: CASRIGYTGTEAFF
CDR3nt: TGTGCCAGCAGAATCGGGTATACGGGCACTGAAGCTTTCTTT

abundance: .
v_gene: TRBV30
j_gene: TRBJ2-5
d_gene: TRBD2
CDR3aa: CAWSGEYGGETQYF
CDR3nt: TGTGCCTGGAGTGGCGAGTACGGGGGGGAGACCCAGTACTTC

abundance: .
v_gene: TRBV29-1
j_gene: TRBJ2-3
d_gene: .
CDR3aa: CSGKGLAGLTDTQYF
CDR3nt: TGCAGCGGTAAAGGGTTGGCGGGGCTCACAGATACGCAGTATTTT

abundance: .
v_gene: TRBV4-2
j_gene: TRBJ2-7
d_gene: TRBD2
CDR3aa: CASSPGTSGKHYEQYF
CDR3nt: TGTGCCAGCAGCCCGGGGACTAGCGGGAAACACTACGAGCAGTACTTC

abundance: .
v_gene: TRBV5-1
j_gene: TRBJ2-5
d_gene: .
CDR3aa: CASSIGQTETQYF
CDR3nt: TGCGCCAGCAGCATAGGACAGACAGAGACCCAGTACTTC

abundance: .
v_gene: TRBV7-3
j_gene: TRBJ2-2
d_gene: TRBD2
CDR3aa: CASTGTSGTGELFF
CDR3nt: TGTGCCAGCACCGGGACTAGCGGCACCGGGGAGCTGTTTTTT